This TCR beta chain was profiled in a study of molecular identifiers for immune sequencing clone quantification (dated 2018 in TCRdb). Background for the entire study: In a replicate experiment, RNA from roughly 20,000 or 100,000 naive CD8 T cells was split into five aliquots, four of which were sequenced. The study was a methods study using CD8 T cells to benchmark molecular-identifier clustering-based TCR repertoire sequencing (MIDCIRS) and TCR RNA copy counting. General study outcomes and caveats: The naive libraries included spiked-in Jurkat TCR RNA (about 11 copies' worth), and this RNA is not part of the donor repertoire. Spiked-in Jurkat TCR RNA equivalent to a single cell was reported to be detectable even among fewer than 1.2 million naive CD8 T cells. Without barcode sub-clustering, chimeric consensus sequences inflated TCR diversity; chimeras reached as high as 47%. In CMV-specific effector cells, over 99% of molecules were held by clones above 20 RNA copies, whereas under 1% of molecules were held by such clones in naive cells. Modeling indicated approximately 3 TCR RNA copies recovered per cell, compared with about 9.4 by digital PCR, which implies a capture efficiency of approximately 30%. Highly expanded clone sizes could be underestimated because identical TCR molecules may share a barcode.

V is reduced by 9 bases and J by 2 bases, leaving a spacing of 11 bases between them. There are 13 amino acids in the CDR3, from cysteine to phenylalanine inclusive. Only the CDR3 part of the read is kept: 39 bases, read in frame from the first base. The germline V gene yields KGHDR for CDR1 and SFDVKD for CDR2. Of note for this clonotype: Its antigen is still unknown. Given a much more abundant clone one base away, this may be a read error.

Libraries of naive CD8 T cells were built from anywhere between about 20,000 and 1,000,000 sorted cells, with 10%, 30% or 50% of the purified RNA used. Naive CD8 T cells, defined as CD8+CD4-CCR7+CD45RA+, were FACS-sorted into RLT Plus buffer on a BD FACSAria II. To test detection sensitivity, Jurkat RNA equivalent to roughly eleven TCR copies was spiked into samples of roughly 18,000-1,000,000 naive CD8 T cells. Enrichment of CD8 T cells was done with RosetteSep CD8+ T Cell Enrichment Cocktail plus Ficoll-Paque, and ACK red cell lysis came afterward. The library was obtained by PCR. Sequencing took place on a NextSeq 500. Bulk TCR libraries were prepared as previously described, using TCR primers listed in Table S5. Total RNA was purified with the Qiagen AllPrep DNA/RNA kit. Before analysis, reads from multiple sequencing runs of the same library were pooled. Processing in the source paper ran as follows. Reads were retained only if their TCR constant sequence matched exactly, and those retained reads were trimmed to 150 nt and grouped according to their 12-nt molecular barcodes. Reads inside each barcode group were sub-clustered using a 15% Levenshtein threshold, and a quality-weighted consensus sequence was constructed for each RNA molecule. Non-functional sequences were discarded, and so were lower-count sequences lying one edit away from another sequence. Based on fitting two negative binomial distributions, any barcode sub-cluster with under 20% of the maximum read count was discarded. Starting from the raw public reads, TCRdb applied fastp trimming at Q25, assembled clones with MiXCR and retained in-frame beta chains. Rows are unified per CDR3 protein, each entry keeping the most common DNA and genes. The V and J calls and clone size are TCRdb's, not the authors'. Counted in this sample were nearly 650,000 distinct CDR3 sequences; about 25% of them appeared once. The top ten clonotypes cover about 0.84% of the sample.

The sequence joins TRBV24-1 to TRBJ2-3; TRBD1 is possibly the D segment (6 matching bases). The source is a human donor in good health. Some libraries in this study had Jurkat cell RNA spiked in. Sequences were obtained from naive CD8+ T cells from blood, with Jurkat cell RNA spiked in. This specimen's cell subset or site label, interpreted: FACS-sorted CD8+CD4-CCR7+CD45RA+ naive T cells. CDR3 sequence: CATGGRNTDTQYF. The sequenced DNA: TGTGCCACCGGGGGCAGAAACACAGATACGCAGTATTTT.